This T cell receptor (beta chain) is from a study of cytomegalovirus exposure and HLA in healthy donors. Germline CDR1 reads GTSNPN; CDR2 reads SVGIG (reference sequence). V dropped 1 base and J dropped 13 bases, with 19 bases sitting between them. This CDR3 has 13 residues. This clone appeared many times. Its cognate antigen is unknown. Findings and caveats of the study: Specificity of a few CMV-associated chains for CMV antigens was verified in vitro. Some public TCRs appeared in many individuals, while most sequences were rare. Within the 100 to 150 validation repertoires, first-cohort TCR clusters tended to co-occur, according to a later analysis. TCR beta chains numbering some 150 were designated cytomegalovirus-associated.

Clones were sequenced by immunoSEQ multiplex PCR, and TCRdb holds only the in-frame ones, with some missing. This table has over 150,000 clones, around 83% appearing once. Sequenced sample: PBMCs. The rearrangement links TRBV30 to TRBJ1-1; D is possibly TRBD1 (5 bases). The clonotype comes from a young woman in good health and CMV-seropositive. The CDR3 bases are TGTGCCTGGAGTGCTTTCTCCGGGACTCGACTTTTCTTT. Translating gives CAWSAFSGTRLFF.